This paragraph covers one T cell receptor beta chain sequence. The sample belongs to a study of CD8 T cells in Susac syndrome. The T cells that were sequenced for TCR beta were CD8+ and CD4+ cells from blood. TEMRA cells were FACS-enriched, with CD8+ and CD4+ T cells isolated negatively. V was trimmed by 8 bases and J by 7 bases, leaving 18 bases between them. The CDR3 loop spans 14 amino acids. CDR1 is MNHEY, CDR2 SMNVEV, per germline (reference sequence). RNA was extracted with the RNeasy kit, and a quantity of roughly 0.5 to 1 ug was reverse transcribed using random hexamers. By means of immunoSEQ multiplex PCR, TCR beta CDR3 spanning 54 Vbeta and 13 Jbeta underwent amplification. A single record per CDR3 protein comes from TCRdb applying MiXCR to the immunoSEQ multiplex PCR reads. Counted here are roughly 140,000 distinct CDR3 sequences, less than 97% occurring once; the ten biggest clones make up under 0.15%.

The chain joins TRBV27 to TRBJ2-1; D possibly corresponds to TRBD2 (5 bases). The receptor comes from a human donor with multiple sclerosis. Specimen: CD8+ T cells from PBMCs. In DNA, the CDR3 is TGTGCCAGCTCGATCGGTTTCCCGGGGAATGAGCAGTTCTTC. This codes for CASSIGFPGNEQFF.